These 26 T cell receptor beta chains originate from one sample sequenced in a study of T cells in Graves' hyperthyroidism and ophthalmopathy. The investigators amplified TCR beta CDR3 regions from RNA transcripts. The HTBI primer set was used in a first-round RT-PCR of the TCR CDR3. One entry per CDR3 protein results from TCRdb running MiXCR on the multiplex PCR reads. This table holds some 550,000 distinct CDR3 sequences, around 15% found once. The sequenced sample was blood. These receptors were taken from a woman between 35 and 50 years old with Graves' ophthalmopathy.

This clonotype was seen a few times. The chain links TRBV25-1 to TRBJ1-1; tentative D call: TRBD1 (5 bases). This CDR3 has 14 residues. Germline CDR1 MGHDK, CDR2 SYGVNS. With 4 bases removed from V and 4 bases from J, the gap between germline ends came to 13 bases. The CDR3 DNA reads TGTGCCAGCAGTGGAGTCGGGGCGGGCACTGAAGCTTTCTTT. Protein product: CASSGVGAGTEAFF. Complete variable domain (other parts from reference TRBV25-1 and TRBJ1-1): EADIYQTPRYLVIGTGKKITLECSQTMGHDKMYWYQQDPGMELHLIHYSYGVNSTEKGDLSSESTVSRIRTEHFPLTLESARPSHTSQYLCASSGVGAGTEAFFGQGTRLTVV.

On this clonotype: It may be a read error: a sequence one base away is much more abundant. The chain carries TRBV11-2 and TRBJ2-2; TRBD1 aligns across 7 bases. The CDR3 loop spans 16 amino acids. V gave up 5 bases and J gave up 3 bases; unmatched junction bases: 9. Germline V gene data show CDR1 as SGHAT and CDR2 as FQNNGV. For the CDR3, the DNA is TGTGCCAGCAGCCGAGAGGGGGCTCTGGACACCGGGGAGCTGTTTTTT. Translation gives CASSREGALDTGELFF.

This clonotype came up many times. The chain employs TRBV2 and TRBJ1-2; no definite D call. V gave up 1 base and J gave up 5 bases, with 17 bases separating them. The CDR3 consists of 16 residues. From germline, CDR1 is SNHLY and CDR2 FYNNEI. In DNA, the CDR3 is TGTGCCAGCAGTGAAGGAGGACTTGCAGCACGTTATGGCTACACCTTC. Translating it yields CASSEGGLAARYGYTF.

This clonotype was detected many times. The rearrangement uses TRBV3-1 and TRBJ2-3; 7 nucleotides match TRBD1. Germline V CDR1 and CDR2: LGHDT, YNNKEL (reference sequence). The V and J ends lost 4 bases and 5 bases, in that order; junction bases with no gene match: 3. CDR3 length: 13 amino acids. CDR3 residues: CASSLGTVDTQYF. DNA of the CDR3: TGTGCCAGCAGCCTCGGGACAGTAGATACGCAGTATTTT.

A few counts support this clonotype. The chain uses TRBV4-1 and TRBJ2-1; 7 bases are shared with TRBD1. V lost 3 bases to trimming and J lost 5 bases; unmatched junction nucleotides: 10. Germline CDR1 MGHRA, CDR2 YSYEKL. The CDR3 spans 16 residues. Here the CDR3 reads CASSHPDRERNNEQFF. DNA of the CDR3: TGCGCCAGCAGCCACCCTGACAGGGAGAGAAACAATGAGCAGTTCTTC.

This clonotype was counted many times. CDR3 loop: CAWSVKGAGDTQYF. For the CDR3, the DNA is TGTGCCTGGAGTGTAAAAGGGGCGGGAGATACGCAGTATTTT. The chain couples TRBV30 to TRBJ2-3; D might be TRBD1 or TRBD2, each matching 5 bases. V lost 0 bases and J 5 bases, leaving 12 bases between the germline ends. This CDR3 spans 14 amino acids. Germline CDR1 and CDR2: GTSNPN and SVGIG (reference sequence). The full variable domain, its missing parts supplied by reference TRBV30 and TRBJ2-3, is SQTIHQWPATLVQPVGSPLSLECTVEGTSNPNLYWYRQAAGRGLQLLFYSVGIGQISSEVPQNLSASRPQDRQFILSSKKLLLSDSGFYLCAWSVKGAGDTQYFGPGTRLTVL.

This clonotype was seen repeatedly, ten times or more. V usage is TRBV12-3 or TRBV12-4 and J usage is TRBJ1-1, with TRBD1 matching over 7 bases. The length of the CDR3 is 14 residues. The junction had 6 bases not matched to a gene; V was cut back by 1 base and J by 7 bases. Written as DNA, the CDR3 is TGTGCCAGCAGTTTAGTACAGGGGCGCGGTGAAGCTTTCTTT. It translates to CASSLVQGRGEAFF.

This clonotype has more than one count but fewer than ten. This chain connects TRBV27 to TRBJ2-5; D is unclear. Germline lookup yields CDR1 MNHEY and CDR2 SMNVEV (reference sequence). V was trimmed by 6 bases and J by 1 base, leaving 12 bases between them. CDR3 length: 14 residues. The CDR3 spells CASSLLGTQETQYF. In DNA, the CDR3 is TGTGCCAGCAGCCTCCTCGGCACCCAAGAGACCCAGTACTTC.

This clonotype was counted at least ten times. The CDR3 DNA reads as TGTGCCAGCTCACCATCGGAAGATACGCAGTATTTT. Its protein is CASSPSEDTQYF. The chain has TRBV18 and TRBJ2-3, with D uncertain. V lost 2 bases and J 5 bases, leaving 5 bases between the germline ends. The CDR3 loop spans 12 amino acids. Germline V gene lookup returns CDR1 KGHSH and CDR2 LQKENI.

CDR3 nucleotide sequence: TGTGCCAGTAGTATACGTGGTACTGAAGCTTTCTTT. Translated, it gives CASSIRGTEAFF. The genes are TRBV19 and TRBJ1-1; no clear D. Germline loops: CDR1 LNHDA, CDR2 SQIVND (reference sequence). Deletions cut 2 bases from V and 5 bases from J, with 6 bases between. The CDR3 runs 12 residues.

This clonotype was seen many times. This chain links TRBV11-2 with TRBJ2-1, with TRBD1 matching 9 bases. This CDR3 region has 18 residues. The V gene's germline CDR1 is SGHAT and CDR2 FQNNGV. With V trimmed by 0 bases and J by 2 bases, 8 bases remained unmatched. The CDR3, as DNA: TGTGCCAGCAGCTTAGAGCGGTGGGACAGGGCCCCCTACAATGAGCAGTTCTTC. Encoded protein: CASSLERWDRAPYNEQFF.

This clonotype was picked up many times. The chain joins TRBV2 to TRBJ1-1; D is perhaps TRBD1 (6 bases). Germline CDR1 is SNHLY and CDR2 is FYNNEI. The CDR3 runs 15 residues. V lost 2 bases and J lost 5, with 15 bases in between. CDR3 sequence: CASSEIRVQGTEAFF. The DNA for the CDR3 is TGTGCCAGCAGTGAAATAAGGGTTCAGGGGACTGAAGCTTTCTTT.

The sample holds a few counts of this clonotype. V usage is TRBV15 and J usage is TRBJ2-1; no definite D call. V was pared by 0 bases and J by 8 bases, with 2 bases between. The CDR3 is 11 residues long. Per the germline V gene, CDR1 is LNHNV and CDR2 is YYDKDF (reference sequence). The CDR3 region is CATSRDYEQFF. For the CDR3, the DNA is TGTGCCACCAGCAGAGATTATGAGCAGTTCTTC.

This clonotype was seen ten or more times. This chain connects TRBV7-3 to TRBJ2-3; D is uncertain. This CDR3 is 13 amino acids long. The V and J ends lost 4 bases and 5 bases respectively, with 10 bases between them. In germline, CDR1 is SGHTA, CDR2 FQGTGA. This chain's CDR3 is CASSSGLLDTQYF. CDR3 bases: TGTGCCAGCAGCTCGGGTCTATTAGATACGCAGTATTTT.

To note about this clonotype: A clone one base away is much larger, so this may be a read error. The CDR3 reads CASSETPPGGGTDTQCF. CDR3 DNA sequence: TGTGCCAGCAGTGAAACCCCCCCCGGGGGCGGCACAGATACGCAGTGTTTT. V gene TRBV6-1 combines with J gene TRBJ2-3, with D perhaps assigned TRBD1 or TRBD2 (6 bases each). Per the germline V gene, CDR1 is MNHNS and CDR2 is SASEGT. The CDR3 consists of 17 residues.

This clonotype came up a few times. The rearrangement links TRBV27 to TRBJ1-6, with 12 positions matching TRBD1. Germline V CDR1 and CDR2: MNHEY, SMNVEV (reference sequence). The CDR3 sequence is 20 residues long. J was trimmed by 0 bases and V by 3 bases; bases with no gene match: 9. The DNA of the CDR3 is TGTGCCAGCAGTTTCCTCCGGGACAGGGGGCGAAACTCCTATAATTCACCCCTCCACTTT. Its translation is CASSFLRDRGRNSYNSPLHF.

This clonotype was seen many times. J is TRBJ1-6 and V is TRBV2, with TRBD1 identical over 7 bases. The V segment lost 7 bases and the J segment 6 bases; nucleotides outside the gene matches: 9. This CDR3 spans 15 amino acids. Germline lookup yields CDR1 SNHLY and CDR2 FYNNEI. CDR3 DNA sequence: TGTGCCAGCACCGAGGGGGGACAGCCTAATTCACCCCTCCACTTT. It encodes CASTEGGQPNSPLHF.

V gene TRBV7-6 combines with J gene TRBJ2-3, with a tentative D call TRBD1 (6 bases). This CDR3 comprises 16 residues. V lost 0 bases and J 1 base, leaving 11 bases between the germline ends. Germline values: CDR1 SGHVS, CDR2 FNYEAQ. The CDR3 DNA follows: TGTGCCAGCAGCTTAGCGGGGGCAGGGGGCACAGATACGCAGTATTTT. This codes for CASSLAGAGGTDTQYF.

Only a few counts were recorded for this clonotype. The chain combines TRBV5-1 with TRBJ2-3, with D hard to call. Trimming removed 3 bases from V and 2 bases from J, with 13 bases in between. The CDR3 covers 15 residues. Germline CDR1 SGHRS, CDR2 YFSETQ. Here the CDR3 reads CASSSGRYNTDTQYF. DNA of the CDR3: TGCGCCAGCAGCTCCGGGCGTTACAACACAGATACGCAGTATTTT.

This sequence joins TRBV12-3 or TRBV12-4 and TRBJ2-2, with TRBD1 identical over 10 bases. The CDR3 extends over 16 amino acids. J was trimmed by 1 base and V by 5 bases; bases with no gene match: 4. Written as DNA, the CDR3 is TGTGCCAGCAGTCGTCGGACAGGGGGGAACACCGGGGAGCTGTTTTTT. It is translated as CASSRRTGGNTGELFF.

The CDR3 nucleotides are TGCAGCGTTGAAGGTTTGGGGGGTATGACTGAAGCTTTCTTT. Translating gives CSVEGLGGMTEAFF. This rearrangement joins TRBV29-1 to TRBJ1-1, with D maybe TRBD1 (5 bases). The germline V gene has CDR1 SQVTM and CDR2 ANQGSEA. Trimming shortened V by 1 base and J by 5 bases, and 14 bases separated the two germline ends. CDR3 length: 14 residues.

This chain links TRBV6-2 or TRBV6-3 with TRBJ2-3; D unclear. This CDR3 is built from 13 residues. V dropped 8 bases and J dropped 7 bases, with 16 bases sitting between them. CDR1 and CDR2 (germline): MNHEY, SVGEGT. CDR3 DNA sequence: TGTGCCAGCGGTTGGTCTGCACAACATACGCAGTATTTT. Its translation: CASGWSAQHTQYF.

The rearrangement joins TRBV18 to TRBJ2-2, with D hard to call. The CDR3 has 14 residues. Trimming took 3 bases from V and 8 from J, leaving 13 bases between them. Per the germline V gene, CDR1 is KGHSH and CDR2 is LQKENI. This chain's CDR3 is CASSPDQATGELFF. The CDR3 DNA sequence: TGTGCCAGCTCACCGGACCAGGCTACGGGGGAGCTGTTTTTT.

Comments on this clonotype: Given a much more abundant clone one base away, this may be a read error. The chain couples TRBV6-9 to TRBJ2-7, with TRBD2 matching over 9 bases. Germline CDR1 and CDR2: MNHGY and SVAAGI. J was trimmed by 6 bases and V by 3 bases; bases with no gene match: 21. The CDR3 consists of 19 residues. The CDR3 is CASSYCGGTAGGLTGEQYF. The CDR3 region has the DNA TGTGCCAGCAGTTACTGTGGGGGGACTGCGGGAGGGTTGACAGGCGAGCAGTACTTC.

This chain uses TRBV10-3 with TRBJ2-7; D might be TRBD1 (6 bases). CDR3 size: 13 residues. Germline assignment: CDR1 ENHRY and CDR2 SYGVKD. Trimming removed 6 bases from V and 5 bases from J, with 14 bases in between. The CDR3 sequence is CAISRQVLDEQYF. CDR3 DNA: TGTGCCATCAGCAGACAGGTTCTCGACGAGCAGTACTTC.

The J gene is TRBJ1-6, the V gene TRBV11-2; the D gene is possibly TRBD1 (6 bases). CDR1 is SGHAT and CDR2 is FQNNGV in the germline V gene. V dropped 6 bases and J dropped 9 bases, with 18 bases sitting between them. The length of the CDR3 is 15 residues. The DNA of the CDR3 is TGTGCCAGCAGGACTTCAGGGGTCGTCAGTTCACCCCTCCACTTT. Its protein product is CASRTSGVVSSPLHF. The whole variable domain, filled in from reference TRBV11-2 and TRBJ1-6, reads EAGVAQSPRYKIIEKRQSVAFWCNPISGHATLYWYQQILGQGPKLLIQFQNNGVVDDSQLPKDRFSAERLKGVDSTLKIQPAKLEDSAVYLCASRTSGVVSSPLHFGNGTRLTVT.